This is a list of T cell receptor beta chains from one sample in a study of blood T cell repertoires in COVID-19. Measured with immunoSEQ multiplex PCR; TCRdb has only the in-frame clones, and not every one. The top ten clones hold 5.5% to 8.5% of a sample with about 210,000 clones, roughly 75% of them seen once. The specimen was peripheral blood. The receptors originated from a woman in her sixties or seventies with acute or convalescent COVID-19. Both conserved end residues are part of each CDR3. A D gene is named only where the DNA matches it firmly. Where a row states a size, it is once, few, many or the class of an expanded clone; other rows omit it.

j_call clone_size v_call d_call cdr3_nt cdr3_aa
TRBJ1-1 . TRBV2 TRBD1 TGTGCCAGCAGTCGGTCGGGACAGGGAAACACTGAAGCTTTCTTT CASSRSGQGNTEAFF
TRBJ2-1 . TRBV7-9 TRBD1 TGTGCCATTCCTCCAGGACAGGGTCTTGCCAATGAGCAGTTCTTC CAIPPGQGLANEQFF
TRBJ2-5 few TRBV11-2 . TGTGCCAGCAGCTTTGCATGGAGGGAGACCCAGTACTTC CASSFAWRETQYF
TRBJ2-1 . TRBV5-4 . TGTGCCAGCAGGGGGGGGCAGACAGACTCTACCCTCAATGAGCAGTTCTTC CASRGGQTDSTLNEQFF
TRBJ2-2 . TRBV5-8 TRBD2 TGTGCCAGCAGCTTCTACGCGGGGGGGAACACCGGGGAGCTGTTTTTT CASSFYAGGNTGELFF
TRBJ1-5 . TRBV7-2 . TGTGCCAGCAGCTTAGTGGGGGGGGGAATTAGCAATCAGCCCCAGCATTTT CASSLVGGGISNQPQHF
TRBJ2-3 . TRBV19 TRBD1 TGTGCCAGTAGTGGACAGGGTCAACCTACGCAGTATTTT CASSGQGQPTQYF
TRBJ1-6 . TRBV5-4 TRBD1 TGTGCCAGCAGCCTGACAGGGGCCCCAAATTCACCCCTCCACTTT CASSLTGAPNSPLHF
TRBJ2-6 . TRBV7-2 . TGTGCCAGCAGCTTAGCCCTAGATGCTGTCTCTGGGGCCAACGTCCTGACTTTC CASSLALDAVSGANVLTF
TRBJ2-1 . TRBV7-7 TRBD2 TGTGCCAGCAGCGTTAGCGGGGGACCCTACAATGAGCAGTTCTTC CASSVSGGPYNEQFF
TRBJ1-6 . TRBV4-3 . TGCGCCAGCAGCCAATCCACCCGGGGGGCCACTTCACCCCTCCACTTT CASSQSTRGATSPLHF
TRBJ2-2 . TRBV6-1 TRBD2 TGTGCCAGCAGTGAACCCGCCTGGATAGCGGGGGGATCCGGGGAGCTGTTTTTT CASSEPAWIAGGSGELFF
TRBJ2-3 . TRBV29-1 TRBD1 TGCAGCGTATCTGGGACAGGGGTCCAGGATACGCAGTATTTT CSVSGTGVQDTQYF
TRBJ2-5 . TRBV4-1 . TGCGCCAGCAGCCAAGGTTGGCCCCAAGAGACCCAGTACTTC CASSQGWPQETQYF
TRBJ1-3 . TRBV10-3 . TGTGCCATCATATCCTCTGGAAACACCATATATTTT CAIISSGNTIYF
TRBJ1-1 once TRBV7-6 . TGTGCCAGCAGCTTAGCTCAACGGAGCACTGAAGCTTTCTTT CASSLAQRSTEAFF
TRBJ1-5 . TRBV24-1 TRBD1 TGTGCCACCAGTGACACGAGGACAGGGATTCAGCCCCAGCATTTT CATSDTRTGIQPQHF
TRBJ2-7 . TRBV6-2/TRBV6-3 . TGTGCCAGCAGTTTCTACAGGGTAACGGACTACGAGCAGTACTTC CASSFYRVTDYEQYF
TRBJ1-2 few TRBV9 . TGTGCCAGCAGCGGAGAATTATGGAACTATGGCTACACCTTC CASSGELWNYGYTF
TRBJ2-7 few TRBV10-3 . TGTGCCATCAGTGAGTCGAAAGCAGGATACGAGCAGTACTTC CAISESKAGYEQYF
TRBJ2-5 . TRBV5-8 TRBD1 TGTGCCAGCAGCTCCGACAGGGCAGAGACCCAGTACTTC CASSSDRAETQYF
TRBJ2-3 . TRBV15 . TGTGCCACCAGCAGAGATGGGACGGGGGGCCAGGATACGCAGTATTTT CATSRDGTGGQDTQYF
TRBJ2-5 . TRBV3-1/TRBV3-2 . TGTGCCAGCAGCCAAGGGGGAGGTCAAGAGACCCAGTACTTC CASSQGGGQETQYF
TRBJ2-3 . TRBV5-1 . TGCGCCAGCAGCTTGGTAGGCGGCTCCACAGATACGCAGTATTTT CASSLVGGSTDTQYF